The next 17 T cell receptor beta chains were all read from a single sample in a study of blood T cell repertoires in COVID-19. Profiled with immunoSEQ multiplex PCR; TCRdb holds only in-frame clones, not every one. The sample shows approximately 160,000 clones, 76% of them seen only once. The sequencing sample was made of peripheral blood. The receptors originated from a woman older than 75 with acute or convalescent COVID-19.

The chain employs TRBV27 and TRBJ1-1; 7 nucleotides line up with TRBD1. The ends lost 6 bases at V and 9 bases at J; junction bases unmatched: 10. CDR3 length equals 13 residues. Per the germline V gene, CDR1 is MNHEY and CDR2 is SMNVEV (reference sequence). CDR3 nucleotides: TGTGCCAGCAGCCTTGAGAGACAGGGAAAAGCTTTCTTT. Its protein product is CASSLERQGKAFF.

V usage is TRBV29-1 and J usage is TRBJ2-3, with a tentative D call TRBD1 (6 bases). V was cut by 2 bases and J by 5 bases, with 11 bases left in between. This CDR3 contains 13 residues. Germline V lookup: CDR1 SQVTM, CDR2 ANQGSEA. The CDR3 region has the DNA TGCAGCGTTGAAAGCCAGGGGAAAGATACGCAGTATTTT. Translation gives CSVESQGKDTQYF.

The V call is TRBV6-5, the J call TRBJ2-7; the D gene is possibly TRBD1 (5 bases). The CDR3 loop spans 14 amino acids. Trimming took off 5 bases at V and 2 bases at J, with 13 bases between the two ends. CDR1 and CDR2 from the germline V gene are MNHEY and SVGAGI. CDR3 protein: CASSLNEGAYEQYF. CDR3 bases: TGTGCCAGCAGTCTAAATGAAGGGGCCTACGAGCAGTACTTC.

The rearrangement joins TRBV29-1 to TRBJ1-4; D not resolved. CDR1 is SQVTM and CDR2 is ANQGSEA in the germline V gene. Trimming took 6 bases from V and 7 from J, leaving 12 bases between them. The CDR3 consists of 12 residues. The CDR3 protein is CSVRGGGEKLFF. CDR3 DNA sequence: TGCAGCGTCCGGGGAGGAGGTGAAAAACTGTTTTTT. Looking up the rest from reference TRBV29-1 and TRBJ1-4 gives the full variable domain: SAVISQKPSRDICQRGTSLTIQCQVDSQVTMMFWYRQQPGQSLTLIATANQGSEATYESGFVIDKFPISRPNLTFSTLTVSNMSPEDSSIYLCSVRGGGEKLFFGSGTQLSVL.

The chain carries TRBV7-6 and TRBJ2-7; 14 nucleotides agree with TRBD2. The V and J ends lost 4 bases and 3 bases, in that order; junction bases with no gene match: 5. Germline V gene sequence: CDR1 SGHVS, CDR2 FNYEAQ. The CDR3 contains 16 residues. The DNA of the CDR3 is TGTGCCAGCAGCTCCCCTGGACTAGCGGGGGGCTACGAGCAGTACTTC. It specifies CASSSPGLAGGYEQYF.

The chain is built from TRBV11-2 and TRBJ2-2; D is perhaps TRBD1 (6 bases). V was cut by 3 bases and J by 5 bases, with 19 bases left in between. Germline V gives CDR1 SGHAT, CDR2 FQNNGV. The CDR3 totals 17 residues. The CDR3 bases are TGTGCCAGCAGCTTGGGAGCCGTTCTGGGGGCGACCGGGGAGCTGTTTTTT. Amino acids: CASSLGAVLGATGELFF.

In this sample, this clone turned up a few times. This chain uses TRBV18 with TRBJ2-7; 11 bases fit TRBD1. There are 13 residues in the CDR3. The junction had 11 bases not matched to a gene; V was cut back by 6 bases and J by 13 bases. Per germline, CDR1 KGHSH and CDR2 LQKENI. DNA for the CDR3: TGTGCCAGCTCCCCCGGACAGGGGGCCCCCATATACTTC. Encoded protein: CASSPGQGAPIYF.

The rearrangement joins TRBV21-1 to TRBJ1-2; the table's D call, TRBD1, has no DNA check behind it. TRBV21-1 is flagged as a pseudogene. This CDR3 comprises 14 residues. As DNA, the CDR3 is TGTGCCAGCAGCCGCGGGACAGGGCGGTATGGCTACACCTTC. Translating it yields CASSRGTGRYGYTF.

This chain links TRBV30 with TRBJ2-2, with 8 bases identical to TRBD2. Looked up from germline, CDR1 is GTSNPN and CDR2 is SVGIG (reference sequence). The CDR3 totals 15 residues. V gave up 2 bases and J gave up 2 bases; unmatched junction bases: 4. The CDR3 region is CAWSRTSINTGELFF. The CDR3 nucleotides read TGTGCCTGGAGTAGGACTAGCATCAACACCGGGGAGCTGTTTTTT.

This chain links TRBV19 with TRBJ1-2; possible D gene TRBD1, 6 bases. Deletions cut 10 bases from V and 3 bases from J, with 12 bases between. Germline V gene lookup returns CDR1 LNHDA and CDR2 SQIVND (reference sequence). The CDR3 is 12 amino acids. The CDR3 DNA reads TGTGCCACCACGGACAGCTACTATGGCTACACCTTC. This translates into CATTDSYYGYTF.

This chain joins TRBV6-5 and TRBJ2-1, with 7 bases matching TRBD2. Germline trimming cut 6 bases from V and 8 bases from J; bases unmatched to any gene: 10. The V gene's germline CDR1 is MNHEY and CDR2 SVGAGI. The CDR3 spans 14 residues. CDR3 protein: CASRLNPGRDEQFF. CDR3 coding DNA: TGTGCCAGCAGACTGAATCCGGGGAGGGATGAGCAGTTCTTC.

V is TRBV10-3 and J is TRBJ1-2; 7 nucleotides line up with TRBD1. CDR3 length: 13 residues. V gave up 6 bases and J gave up 3 bases; unmatched junction bases: 4. Germline loops: CDR1 ENHRY, CDR2 SYGVKD. The CDR3 DNA is TGTGCCATCAGCTCCAGGGGGGACTATGGCTACACCTTC. Encoded protein: CAISSRGDYGYTF.

The CDR3 coding sequence is TGTGCCAGCAGCGTAAGGGGGACCGGGGAGCTGTTTTTT. Its translation: CASSVRGTGELFF. The chain employs TRBV9 and TRBJ2-2; weak D call: TRBD1 (6 bases). Germline V gene data show CDR1 as SGDLS and CDR2 as YYNGEE. V lost 1 base and J 5 bases, leaving 6 bases between the germline ends. This CDR3 comprises 13 residues.

This sequence joins TRBV11-2 and TRBJ1-1; D call uncertain. The CDR3 totals 15 residues. Looked up from germline, CDR1 is SGHAT and CDR2 is FQNNGV. V was cut by 5 bases and J by 0 bases, with 13 bases left in between. DNA for the CDR3: TGTGCCAGCAGCACCCAGACACAAATGAACACTGAAGCTTTCTTT. It translates to CASSTQTQMNTEAFF.

The V and J genes are TRBV2 and TRBJ2-5; 8 bases are a match to TRBD2. The CDR3 totals 14 residues. With V trimmed by 7 bases and J by 2 bases, 6 bases remained unmatched. Per the germline V gene, CDR1 is SNHLY and CDR2 is FYNNEI. The DNA for the CDR3 is TGTGCCAGCACCCCGGGGGGGCCACAAGAGACCCAGTACTTC. Amino acids: CASTPGGPQETQYF.

The chain links TRBV7-4 to TRBJ1-4; D gene unclear. Germline CDR1 is SGHVT and CDR2 is SQSDAQ. V gave up 7 bases and J gave up 7 bases, with 13 bases separating them. The length of the CDR3 is 13 residues. The CDR3 DNA sequence: TGTGCCAGCACCTCCGAGGTACGTGAAAAACTGTTTTTT. Translating gives CASTSEVREKLFF.

J is TRBJ2-3 and V is TRBV5-1, with 9 nucleotides matching TRBD1. This CDR3 comprises 16 residues. The ends lost 0 bases at V and 4 bases at J; junction bases unmatched: 6. Germline V CDR1 and CDR2: SGHRS, YFSETQ. CDR3 residues: CASSLDRQGGADTQYF. In DNA form, the CDR3 reads TGCGCCAGCAGCTTGGACCGACAGGGGGGCGCAGATACGCAGTATTTT.